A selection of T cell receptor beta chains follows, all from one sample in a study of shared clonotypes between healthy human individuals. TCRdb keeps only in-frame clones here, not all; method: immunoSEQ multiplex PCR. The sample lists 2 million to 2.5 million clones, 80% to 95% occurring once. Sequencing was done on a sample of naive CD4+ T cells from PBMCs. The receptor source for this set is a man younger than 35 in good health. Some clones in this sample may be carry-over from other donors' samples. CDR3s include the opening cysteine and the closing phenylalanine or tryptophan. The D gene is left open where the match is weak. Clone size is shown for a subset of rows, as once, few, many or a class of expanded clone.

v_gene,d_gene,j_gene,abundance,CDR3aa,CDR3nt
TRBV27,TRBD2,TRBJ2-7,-,CASSLAGTRNEQYF,TGTGCCAGCAGTTTAGCCGGGACTAGAAATGAGCAGTACTTC
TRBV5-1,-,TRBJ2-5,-,CASGRTPQETQYF,TGCGCCAGCGGCCGGACACCCCAAGAGACCCAGTACTTC
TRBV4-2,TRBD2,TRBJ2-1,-,CASSQLLAGGPQSSYNEQFF,TGTGCCAGCAGCCAGCTTTTAGCGGGAGGGCCCCAGAGCTCCTACAATGAGCAGTTCTTC
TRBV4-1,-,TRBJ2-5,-,CASSPIDLTETQYF,TGCGCCAGCAGCCCCATAGACCTCACTGAGACCCAGTACTTC
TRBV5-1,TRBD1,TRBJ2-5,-,CASSNLQGAGETQYF,TGCGCCAGCAGCAACTTACAGGGGGCCGGAGAGACCCAGTACTTC
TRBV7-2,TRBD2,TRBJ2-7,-,CASSHGLAGGIYEQYF,TGTGCCAGCAGCCACGGACTAGCGGGAGGGATCTACGAGCAGTACTTC
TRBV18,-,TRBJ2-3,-,CASSPGGGRTDTQYF,TGTGCCAGCTCACCGGGCGGCGGACGCACAGATACGCAGTATTTT
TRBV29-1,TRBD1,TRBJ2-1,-,CSVLLGTVPYGQFF,TGCAGCGTCCTCCTTGGGACAGTGCCTTATGGGCAGTTCTTC
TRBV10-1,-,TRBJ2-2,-,CASSESPGTNTGELFF,TGCGCCAGCAGTGAGTCGCCAGGGACGAACACCGGGGAGCTGTTTTTT
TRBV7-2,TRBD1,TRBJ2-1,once,CASSFRGTGPHEQFF,TGTGCCAGCAGCTTCCGGGGGACAGGACCTCATGAGCAGTTCTTC
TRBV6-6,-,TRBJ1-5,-,CASSYSYISNQPQHF,TGTGCCAGCAGTTACTCCTACATTAGCAATCAGCCCCAGCATTTT
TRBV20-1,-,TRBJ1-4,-,CSAPRDEKLFF,TGCAGTGCTCCTAGGGACGAAAAACTGTTTTTT
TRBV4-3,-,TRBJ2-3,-,CASSQGLGDTQYF,TGCGCCAGCAGCCAAGGGCTGGGGGATACGCAGTATTTT
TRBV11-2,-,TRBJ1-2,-,CASRSLRFGAAANYGYTF,TGTGCCAGCAGGAGTTTACGTTTCGGGGCAGCAGCTAACTATGGCTACACCTTC
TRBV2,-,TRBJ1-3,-,CASNSKGRSSGNTIYF,TGTGCCAGCAATTCTAAGGGCCGGAGCTCTGGAAACACCATATATTTT
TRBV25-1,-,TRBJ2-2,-,CASSEGTESRLTGELFF,TGTGCCAGCAGTGAAGGGACGGAGAGCCGCCTCACCGGGGAGCTGTTTTTT
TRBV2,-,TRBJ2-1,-,CASSPIAEEGQFF,TGTGCCAGCAGCCCGATAGCTGAAGAGGGCCAGTTCTTC
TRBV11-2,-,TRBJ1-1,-,CASSPGLSNTEAFF,TGTGCCAGCAGCCCGGGGCTGTCTAACACTGAAGCTTTCTTT
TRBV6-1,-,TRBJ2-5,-,CASSGYHRGETQYF,TGTGCCAGCAGTGGGTACCATAGAGGGGAGACCCAGTACTTC
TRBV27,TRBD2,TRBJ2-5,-,CASSNPGGWTQYF,TGTGCCAGCAGCAATCCGGGGGGGTGGACCCAGTACTTC
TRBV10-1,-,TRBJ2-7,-,CASSDNLWPTYEQYF,TGCGCCAGCAGTGATAATCTTTGGCCGACCTACGAGCAGTACTTC
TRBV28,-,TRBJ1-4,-,CASSLAEKLFF,TGTGCCAGCAGTTTGGCCGAAAAACTGTTTTTT
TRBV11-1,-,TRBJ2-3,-,CASTSTDTQYF,TGTGCCAGCACCTCCACAGATACGCAGTATTTT
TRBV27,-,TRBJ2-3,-,CASSLSGPTDTQYF,TGTGCCAGCAGTTTGTCGGGACCTACAGATACGCAGTATTTT
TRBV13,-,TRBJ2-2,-,CASSPPRGTEYTGELFF,TGTGCCAGCAGCCCCCCCCGGGGGACAGAGTACACCGGGGAGCTGTTTTTT
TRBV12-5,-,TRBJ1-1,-,CASGLRTENTEAFF,TGTGCTAGTGGGTTACGGACGGAGAACACTGAAGCTTTCTTT
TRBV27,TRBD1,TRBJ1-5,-,CASGLTTGESNQPQHF,TGTGCCAGCGGACTCACGACAGGGGAGAGCAATCAGCCCCAGCATTTT
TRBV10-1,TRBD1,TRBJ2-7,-,CASLGQGEGYEQYF,TGCGCCAGCCTCGGACAGGGGGAAGGCTACGAGCAGTACTTC
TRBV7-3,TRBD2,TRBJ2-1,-,CASSPQDGRAQGEQFF,TGTGCCAGCAGCCCCCAGGACGGGAGGGCCCAGGGTGAGCAGTTCTTC
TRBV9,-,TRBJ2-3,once,CASSVAHITDTQYF,TGTGCCAGCAGCGTAGCCCATATCACAGATACGCAGTATTTT